This T cell receptor beta chain was observed in a study of blood T cell repertoires in COVID-19. The assay was immunoSEQ multiplex PCR, and TCRdb's table has in-frame clones only and misses some. The sample carries approximately 220,000 clones, around 85% recorded once. V lost 1 base, J lost 13 bases, and 4 bases stayed unmatched. The length of the CDR3 is 12 residues. The sequence was collected from a woman between 50 and 59 years old with acute or convalescent COVID-19. The chain is built from TRBV12-3 or TRBV12-4 and TRBJ2-1; 7 bases agree with TRBD1. Material for sequencing was peripheral blood. CDR3 nucleotide sequence: TGTGCCAGCAGTTTAGAGGGACAGCCACAGTTCTTC. Protein sequence: CASSLEGQPQFF.